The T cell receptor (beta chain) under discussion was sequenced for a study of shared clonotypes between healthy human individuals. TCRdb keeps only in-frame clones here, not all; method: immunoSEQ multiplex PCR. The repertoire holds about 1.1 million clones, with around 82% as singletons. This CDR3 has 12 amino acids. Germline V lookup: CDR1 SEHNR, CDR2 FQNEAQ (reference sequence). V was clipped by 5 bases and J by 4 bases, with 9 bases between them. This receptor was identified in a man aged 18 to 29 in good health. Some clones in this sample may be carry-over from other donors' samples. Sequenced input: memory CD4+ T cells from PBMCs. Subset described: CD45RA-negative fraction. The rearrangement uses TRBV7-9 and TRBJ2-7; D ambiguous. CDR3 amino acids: CASSPSLYEQYF. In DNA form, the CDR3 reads TGTGCCAGCAGCCCGAGCTTATACGAGCAGTACTTC.